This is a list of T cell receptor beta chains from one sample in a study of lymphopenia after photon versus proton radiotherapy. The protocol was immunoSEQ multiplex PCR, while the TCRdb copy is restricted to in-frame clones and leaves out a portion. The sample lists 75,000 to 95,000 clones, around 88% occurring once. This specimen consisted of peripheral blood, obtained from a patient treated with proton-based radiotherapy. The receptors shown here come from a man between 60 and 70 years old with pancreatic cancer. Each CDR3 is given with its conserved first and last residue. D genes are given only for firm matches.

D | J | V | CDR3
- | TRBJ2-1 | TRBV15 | CATSQGGAYNEQFF
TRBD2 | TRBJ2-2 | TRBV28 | CASSFSGKGHGGELFF
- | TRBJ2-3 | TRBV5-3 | CARSLEARTDTQYF
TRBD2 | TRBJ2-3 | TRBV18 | CASSPLGTSGSFTDTQYF
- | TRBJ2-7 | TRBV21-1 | CASSKAEREGTYEQYF
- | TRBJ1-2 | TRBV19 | CASRSGRGYTF
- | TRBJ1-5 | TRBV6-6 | CASSYSPGYIDQPQHF
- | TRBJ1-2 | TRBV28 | CASSDRGRGSGYTF
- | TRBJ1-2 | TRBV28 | CASSLLRRANGYTF
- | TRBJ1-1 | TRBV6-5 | CASSYPGVPTEAFF
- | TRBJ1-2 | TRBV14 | CASSQDSWQPRSYTF
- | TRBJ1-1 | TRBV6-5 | CASSPGTLLEAFF
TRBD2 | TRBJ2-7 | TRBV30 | CASVTSGSLGQYF
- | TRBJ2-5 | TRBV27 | CASSGGGAGETQYF
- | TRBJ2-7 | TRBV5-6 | CASSFTLTYEQYF
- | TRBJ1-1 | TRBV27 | CASSFYRDTEAFF
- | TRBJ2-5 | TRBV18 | CASSPRLQETQYF
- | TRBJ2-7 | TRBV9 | CASSSSRSPYEQYF
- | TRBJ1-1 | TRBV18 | CASSRLSLNTEAFF
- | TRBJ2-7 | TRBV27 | CASRQGQTFYEQYF
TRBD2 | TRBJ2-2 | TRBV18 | CASSPRLAGNTGELFF
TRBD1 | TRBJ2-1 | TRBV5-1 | CASSSGGPFSYNEQFF
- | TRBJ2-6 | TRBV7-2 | CASSRDESGANVLTF
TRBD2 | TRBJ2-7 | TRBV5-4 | CASSPELAGSYEQYF
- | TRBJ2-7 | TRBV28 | CASSLGQYYEQYF
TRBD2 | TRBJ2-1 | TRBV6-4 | CASSAGTSGYNEQFF
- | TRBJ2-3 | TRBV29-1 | CTTDTQYF
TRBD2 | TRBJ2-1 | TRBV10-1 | CAILVGGPPYNEQFF
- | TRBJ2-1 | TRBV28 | CASRLGSSYNEQFF
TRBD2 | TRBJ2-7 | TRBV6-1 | CASSEGTSGSYEQYF
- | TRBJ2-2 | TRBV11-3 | CASSTPAGNTGELFF
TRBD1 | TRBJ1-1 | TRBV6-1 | CASKQTGGSTEAFF
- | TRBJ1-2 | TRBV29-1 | CSVAEANYGYTF
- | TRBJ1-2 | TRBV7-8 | CASGGRTNYGYTF
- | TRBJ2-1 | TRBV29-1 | CSVEWVNEQFF
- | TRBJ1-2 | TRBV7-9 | CASSSIAGYTF
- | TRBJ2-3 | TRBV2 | CASSSLASSTDTQYF
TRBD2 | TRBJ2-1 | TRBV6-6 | CASTRSGSMNEQFF
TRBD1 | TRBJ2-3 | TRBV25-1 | CASSRTGLTDTQYF
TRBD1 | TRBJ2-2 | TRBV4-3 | CASSQGSGQGFANTGELFF
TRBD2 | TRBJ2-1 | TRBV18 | CASSLHPSGRGNEQFF
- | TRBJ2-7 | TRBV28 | CASRNSRYEQYF
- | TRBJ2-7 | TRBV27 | CASSLSQLKAYEQYF
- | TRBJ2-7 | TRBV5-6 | CASSALGRYYEQYF
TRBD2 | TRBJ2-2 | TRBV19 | CASLSPLAFSGELFF
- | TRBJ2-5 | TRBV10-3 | CAISEFQETQYF
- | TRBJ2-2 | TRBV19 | CASSIASSGELFF
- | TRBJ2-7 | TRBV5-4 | CASSWGRDRRLSYEQYF
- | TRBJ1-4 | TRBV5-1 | CASSLDLSRGNEKLFF
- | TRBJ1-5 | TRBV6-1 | CASSETKNQPQHF
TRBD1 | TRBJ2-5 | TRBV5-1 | CASSVDRGGQTQYF
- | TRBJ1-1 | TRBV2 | CASSPTRTVNTEAFF
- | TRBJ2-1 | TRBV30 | CASTLAGLDEQFF
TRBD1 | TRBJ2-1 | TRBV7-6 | CASIKTPGQGYNEQFF
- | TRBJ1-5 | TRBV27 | CASSLLGGTDQPQHF
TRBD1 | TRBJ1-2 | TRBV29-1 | CSVEGKYRGRNYGYTF
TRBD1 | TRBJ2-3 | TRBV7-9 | CASSPRGSRGRITDTQYF